These 21 T cell receptor beta chains were all obtained from the same sample, sequenced in a study of T cells in tuberculosis. Clones were sequenced by immunoSEQ multiplex PCR, and TCRdb holds only the in-frame ones, with some missing. This sample has roughly 92,000 clones; approximately 91% occur once, and the top ten carry 1.5% to 2%. Sorting used thawed, overnight-rested PBMC stained with anti-CD3, a viability dye and GMM-loaded CD1B tetramer. The lipid loaded on the CD1B tetramers was C32 glucose monomycolate from Rhodococcus equi. Material: CD1b-GMM tetramer-negative cells sorted from PBMCs. The receptors here all came from an adult woman with latent tuberculosis.

The chain links TRBV9 to TRBJ2-5; TRBD2 agrees at 9 bases. This CDR3 spans 16 amino acids. Germline V gene data show CDR1 as SGDLS and CDR2 as YYNGEE. The J segment lost 7 bases and the V segment lost 3 bases, leaving 13 bases of the junction unmatched. The DNA of the CDR3 is TGTGCCAGCAGCGAGCAACCGGGACTAGCAATCGGGACCCAGTACTTC. Translated: CASSEQPGLAIGTQYF.

CDR3 sequence: CASSDSHTDTQYF. The CDR3, as DNA: TGTGCCAGCTCCGACAGTCACACAGATACGCAGTATTTT. The chain joins TRBV10-3 to TRBJ2-3, with a weak D call TRBD1 (5 bases). CDR3 length: 13 amino acids. V was trimmed by 10 bases and J by 2 bases, leaving 13 bases between them. Germline V CDR1 and CDR2: ENHRY, SYGVKD.

Note on this clone: This same CDR3 is encoded by further DNA sequences in the sample. The rearrangement links TRBV7-2 to TRBJ2-5; maybe TRBD2 (5 bases). The germline V gene encodes CDR1 SGHTA and CDR2 FQGNSA. V lost 2 bases, J lost 4 bases, and 8 bases lay in between. The CDR3 runs to 13 residues. CDR3 in DNA: TGTGCCAGCAGCTTACGAGGGAGAGAGACCCAGTACTTC. Amino acids: CASSLRGRETQYF. Full variable domain (outside the CDR3, taken from reference TRBV7-2 and TRBJ2-5): GAGVSQSPSNKVTEKGKDVELRCDPISGHTALYWYRQSLGQGLEFLIYFQGNSAPDKSGLPSDRFSAERTGGSVSTLTIQRTQQEDSAVYLCASSLRGRETQYFGPGTRLLVL.

The V call is TRBV6-4, the J call TRBJ2-7, with TRBD2 matching over 8 bases. Germline assignment: CDR1 MRHNA and CDR2 SNTAGT. The CDR3 length is 16 residues. Trimming at V came to 7 bases and at J to 4 bases, leaving 15 bases not matched to a gene. The CDR3 DNA follows: TGTGCCAGCACTACCAACAGGGACGGGGGGGAGTACGAGCAGTACGTC. Protein product: CASTTNRDGGEYEQYV.

The gene calls are TRBV11-2 and TRBJ2-5, with a possible D match to TRBD2 (7 bases). Germline loops: CDR1 SGHAT, CDR2 FQNNGV. The length of the CDR3 is 16 residues. The V end was cut by 3 bases, the J end by 2 bases, with 16 bases between. The CDR3 sequence: CASSFGGGARQETQYF. CDR3 nucleotides: TGTGCCAGCAGCTTTGGGGGGGGCGCGAGGCAAGAGACCCAGTACTTC.

The chain joins TRBV7-2 to TRBJ1-2; possible D gene TRBD1, 6 bases. The V end lost 0 bases, the J end lost 7 bases, and 6 bases lay between the germline ends. Germline V CDR1 and CDR2: SGHTA, FQGNSA. This CDR3 is built from 12 residues. The chain's CDR3 is CASSLARGGYTF. The CDR3 DNA follows: TGTGCCAGCAGCTTAGCCAGGGGTGGCTACACCTTC.

CDR3 bases: TGTGCCAGTAGTATAAGGGGCACCAATCAGCCCCAGCATTTT. It codes for CASSIRGTNQPQHF. The rearrangement uses TRBV19 and TRBJ1-5, with D perhaps TRBD1 (5 bases). This CDR3 region has 14 residues. V was trimmed by 2 bases and J by 3 bases, leaving 8 bases between them. CDR1 LNHDA and CDR2 SQIVND come from the germline V gene (reference sequence).

The rearrangement links TRBV27 to TRBJ2-7; 10 positions agree with TRBD2. The CDR3 runs to 15 residues. V lost 6 bases, J lost 0 bases, and 5 bases stayed unmatched. CDR1 and CDR2 (germline): MNHEY, SMNVEV (reference sequence). The CDR3 nucleotides are TGTGCCAGCAGGGCTAGCGGGGGCCGCTCCTACGAGCAGTACGTC. Protein product: CASRASGGRSYEQYV.

This chain connects TRBV19 to TRBJ1-1; D is unresolved. This CDR3 is built from 14 residues. V shed 2 bases and J shed 5 bases, with 12 bases lying between them. Germline assignment: CDR1 LNHDA and CDR2 SQIVND (reference sequence). This CDR3 reads CASSIKFGVTEAFF. Here the CDR3 DNA reads TGTGCCAGTAGTATAAAGTTCGGGGTAACTGAAGCTTTCTTT.

This chain uses TRBV7-9 with TRBJ2-2; tentative D call: TRBD1 (6 bases). Trimming took 6 bases from V and 6 from J, leaving 11 bases between them. The CDR3 runs to 13 residues. Per the germline V gene, CDR1 is SEHNR and CDR2 is FQNEAQ (reference sequence). For the CDR3, the DNA is TGTGCCAGCAGGGAGACAGGCCCCGGGGAGCTGTTTTTT. This gives the protein CASRETGPGELFF. The complete variable domain, with remaining parts taken from reference TRBV7-9 and TRBJ2-2, reads DTGVSQNPRHKITKRGQNVTFRCDPISEHNRLYWYRQTLGQGPEFLTYFQNEAQLEKSRLLSDRFSAERPKGSFSTLEIQRTEQGDSAMYLCASRETGPGELFFGEGSRLTVL.

The chain combines TRBV6-5 with TRBJ1-1; 7 positions agree with TRBD1. Germline CDR1 MNHEY, CDR2 SVGAGI. V shed 7 bases, J shed 0 bases, and the junction held 5 bases outside the gene matches. The CDR3 is made up of 14 amino acids. The CDR3 DNA reads as TGTGCCAGCACCCAAGGACAGGTGAACACTGAAGCTTTCTTT. The encoded protein is CASTQGQVNTEAFF.

The chain links TRBV5-6 to TRBJ1-1, with D possibly matching TRBD1 (6 bases). The V and J ends lost 4 bases and 0 bases respectively, with 13 bases between them. The CDR3 loop spans 15 amino acids. The germline gives CDR1 SGHDT, CDR2 YYEEEE. DNA for the CDR3: TGTGCCAGCAGCCTTCTGGGACACCTGAACACTGAAGCTTTCTTT. It encodes CASSLLGHLNTEAFF.

The rearrangement joins TRBV10-3 to TRBJ2-2; 8 bases are a match to TRBD2. V dropped 2 bases and J dropped 4; count of bases not matched to a gene: 3. The germline V gene encodes CDR1 ENHRY and CDR2 SYGVKD. The CDR3 extends over 15 amino acids. CDR3 sequence: CAISEGLASTGELFF. The CDR3 DNA sequence: TGTGCCATCAGTGAGGGACTAGCCAGCACCGGGGAGCTGTTTTTT.

The V and J genes are TRBV29-1 and TRBJ1-3; D uncertain. The CDR3 runs to 15 residues. Germline CDR1 SQVTM, CDR2 ANQGSEA. V was cut by 7 bases and J by 0 bases, with 16 bases left in between. The CDR3 region has the DNA TGCAGCGCATTAGAATGGCGGTCCTCTGGAAACACCATATATTTT. Its protein product is CSALEWRSSGNTIYF.

The chain has TRBV11-2 and TRBJ2-7; 8 nucleotides line up with TRBD1. The CDR3 length is 17 residues. Germline loops: CDR1 SGHAT, CDR2 FQNNGV. J was trimmed by 2 bases and V by 3 bases; bases with no gene match: 12. In DNA form, the CDR3 reads TGTGCCAGCAGCTTCGGGACAGGAAATCCGCCTCCCTACGAGCAGTACTTC. It codes for CASSFGTGNPPPYEQYF.

This sequence joins TRBV19 and TRBJ1-5, with unresolved D. In germline, CDR1 is LNHDA, CDR2 SQIVND (reference sequence). This CDR3 spans 14 amino acids. V lost 2 bases and J 1 base, leaving 6 bases between the germline ends. The chain's CDR3 is CASSIRRSNQPQHF. CDR3 DNA sequence: TGTGCCAGTAGTATACGCAGGAGCAATCAGCCCCAGCATTTT.

V is TRBV7-6 and J is TRBJ1-4; D is unclear. Germline V CDR1 and CDR2: SGHVS, FNYEAQ. This CDR3 has 13 residues. Trimming took off 1 base at V and 3 bases at J, with 3 bases between the two ends. The CDR3 bases are TGTGCCAGCAGCTTAGGGCCTAATGAAAAACTGTTTTTT. Protein: CASSLGPNEKLFF.

The V call is TRBV9, the J call TRBJ2-5; a possible D gene is TRBD2 (6 bases). V shed 4 bases and J shed 3 bases, with 13 bases lying between them. This CDR3 is built from 14 residues. The germline V gene has CDR1 SGDLS and CDR2 YYNGEE. CDR3 protein: CASSPGTAKETQYF. CDR3 nucleotides: TGTGCCAGCAGCCCAGGGACTGCCAAAGAGACCCAGTACTTC.

The CDR3 reads CASSSGSTGTGEKLFF. The CDR3 DNA reads TGCGCCAGCAGCTCAGGGTCGACAGGGACCGGTGAAAAACTGTTTTTT. The chain joins TRBV5-1 to TRBJ1-4; 7 bases match TRBD1. V was pared by 3 bases and J by 7 bases, with 12 bases of the junction left unmatched. The CDR3 loop spans 16 amino acids. Germline V gene sequence: CDR1 SGHRS, CDR2 YFSETQ.

This chain uses TRBV12-1 with TRBJ2-3; the table calls TRBD1, which could not be checked here. TRBV12-1 is tagged as a pseudogene. This CDR3 contains 12 residues. CDR3 DNA: TGTGCCAGCAGCTGTGACAGGTCAACGCAGTATTTT. As protein: CASSCDRSTQYF.

This rearrangement joins TRBV4-3 to TRBJ1-5, with D unresolved. The CDR3 covers 13 residues. Deletions cut 0 bases from V and 11 bases from J, with 11 bases between. Germline lookup yields CDR1 LGHNA and CDR2 YSLEER. The CDR3 nucleotides read TGCGCCAGCAGCCAAGATTATGGGAGGTCCCAGCATTTT. Encoded protein: CASSQDYGRSQHF.